This entry describes one T cell receptor beta chain. Its matching antigen is unknown. Relative to the germline gene, one junction end is altered; a read error may explain this. These data belong to a study of blood T cells in healthy people across ages. Primers used in a second PCR of roughly 6 to 11 cycles were a sample-barcoded 5' primer and a J-beta primer mix. All samples gave at least 2.5 million CDR3-containing paired-end reads. TCRdb re-called the 5' RACE reads through MiXCR, storing one row per CDR3 protein. This sample has about 970,000 distinct CDR3 sequences, with about 51% found just once. The study drew donors from healthy Caucasian individuals in Russia aged 6 to 90. Study findings and constraints: A roughly linear age-dependent decrease characterized TCR beta diversity per million T cells. Unknown CMV status may confound age-related changes in expanded clones.

The source is a woman in her sixties in good health. Sequencing was carried out using blood.

CDR3 sequence reads: CTTSRNTDTQYF. CDR3 coding DNA: TGTACCACCAGTCGGAACACAGATACGCAGTATTTT. The chain joins TRBV24-1 to TRBJ2-3; D uncertain. Germline values: CDR1 KGHDR, CDR2 SFDVKD. This CDR3 contains 12 residues.